This TCR beta chain came from a study of cytomegalovirus exposure and HLA in healthy donors. Regarding the study as a whole: Later analysis identified several of the most significant clusters that appeared linked to common viral pathogens. Rarity characterized most TCR sequences, yet some public TCRs appeared in many donors.

Both 60 Vbeta primers and 13 Jbeta primers went into the PCR. Repertoires were generated with immunoSEQ multiplex PCR, while TCRdb's copy carries only in-frame clones and drops some. The table lists roughly 100,000 clones, approximately 72% of them singletons. On this clone itself: Its antigen is still unknown.

The CDR3 loop spans 17 amino acids. Germline V CDR1 and CDR2: SGHVS, FNYEAQ. The V end was cut by 5 bases, the J end by 0 bases, with 16 bases between. This TCR was sampled from a woman aged 45-59 years in good health and CMV-seronegative. The sequencing input was PBMCs. The rearrangement joins TRBV7-6 to TRBJ2-2; weak D call: TRBD1 (6 bases). The CDR3 nucleotides read TGTGCCAGCAGCCCAGATACCAGGGGATCGAACACCGGGGAGCTGTTTTTT. Amino acid sequence: CASSPDTRGSNTGELFF.